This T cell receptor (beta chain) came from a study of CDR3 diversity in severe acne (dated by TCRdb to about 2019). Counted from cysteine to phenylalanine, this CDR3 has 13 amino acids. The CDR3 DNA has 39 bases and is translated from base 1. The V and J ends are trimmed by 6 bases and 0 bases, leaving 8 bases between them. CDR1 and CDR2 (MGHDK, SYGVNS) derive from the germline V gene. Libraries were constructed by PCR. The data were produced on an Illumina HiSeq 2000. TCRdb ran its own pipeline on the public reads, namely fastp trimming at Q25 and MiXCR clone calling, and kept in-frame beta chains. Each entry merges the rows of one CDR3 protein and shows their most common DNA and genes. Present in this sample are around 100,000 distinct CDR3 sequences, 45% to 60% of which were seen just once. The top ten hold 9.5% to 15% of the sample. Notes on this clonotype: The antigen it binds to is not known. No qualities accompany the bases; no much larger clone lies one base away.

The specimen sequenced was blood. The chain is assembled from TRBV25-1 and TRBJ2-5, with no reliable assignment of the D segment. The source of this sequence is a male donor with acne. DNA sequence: TGTGCCAGCAGCCATCTGTACCAAGAGACCCAGTACTTC. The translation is CASSHLYQETQYF.